One and the same sample provided the 25 T cell receptor beta chains below, sequenced in a study of T cells in Graves' hyperthyroidism and ophthalmopathy. RNA transcripts served as the template for amplifying TCR beta CDR3 regions. RT-PCR in the first round (using the HTBI primer set) targeted the TCR CDR3. TCRdb reanalysed the multiplex PCR reads using MiXCR and keeps one entry per CDR3 protein. The repertoire holds about 690,000 distinct CDR3 sequences, 17% seen once, with roughly a sixth in the top ten. The sequenced material came from blood. These receptors were collected from a middle-aged man with Graves' hyperthyroidism.

This clonotype has only a few counts. The chain joins TRBV19 to TRBJ2-6; D unresolved. V lost 3 bases, J lost 0 bases, and 12 bases lay in between. CDR3 length: 17 residues. Germline CDR1 reads LNHDA; CDR2 reads SQIVND (reference sequence). CDR3 in amino acids: CASSIVRTISGANVLTF. CDR3 DNA sequence: TGTGCCAGTAGTATCGTCAGGACCATCTCTGGGGCCAACGTCCTGACTTTC.

V and J are TRBV20-1 and TRBJ2-5; D is unresolved. Trimming pared 3 bases from V and 6 bases from J, leaving 8 bases between. The CDR3 length is 11 residues. The germline gives CDR1 DFQATT, CDR2 SNEGSKA (reference sequence). In nucleotides, the CDR3 is TGCAGTGCTAGTCGTCAAAAGACCCAGTACTTC. Protein sequence: CSASRQKTQYF.

This clonotype appeared many times. The V gene is TRBV25-1, the J gene TRBJ2-7; TRBD1 matches 10 bases. The junction had 5 bases not matched to a gene; V was cut back by 2 bases and J by 4 bases. The V gene's germline CDR1 is MGHDK and CDR2 SYGVNS. The CDR3 is 15 residues long. CDR3 coding DNA: TGTGCCAGCAGTGAACCGGGACAGGGGTCGTACGAGCAGTACTTC. Translation: CASSEPGQGSYEQYF.

CDR3 residues: CASSQNERYTEAFF. In nucleotides, the CDR3 is TGTGCCAGCAGCCAAAACGAGCGTTACACTGAAGCTTTCTTT. The chain has TRBV3-1 and TRBJ1-1; D remains unclear. V lost 2 bases and J lost 3, with 10 bases in between. Germline lookup yields CDR1 LGHDT and CDR2 YNNKEL (reference sequence). The CDR3 is made up of 14 amino acids.

This clonotype was counted many times. This chain joins TRBV19 and TRBJ1-1, with TRBD1 as a possible D gene (5 bases). Trimming removed 1 base from V and 1 base from J, with 13 bases in between. The germline V gene has CDR1 LNHDA and CDR2 SQIVND (reference sequence). The CDR3 extends over 16 amino acids. CDR3: CASSIVTGVANTEAFF. The CDR3 region has the DNA TGTGCCAGTAGTATAGTAACGGGGGTGGCGAACACTGAAGCTTTCTTT. Complete variable domain (other parts from reference TRBV19 and TRBJ1-1): DGGITQSPKYLFRKEGQNVTLSCEQNLNHDAMYWYRQDPGQGLRLIYYSQIVNDFQKGDIAEGYSVSREKKESFPLTVTSAQKNPTAFYLCASSIVTGVANTEAFFGQGTRLTVV.

The gene calls are TRBV30 and TRBJ1-5, with a possible D match to TRBD1 (5 bases). Germline-derived CDR1 and CDR2 are GTSNPN and SVGIG (reference sequence). The CDR3 sequence is 13 residues long. The V gene lost 1 base and the J gene lost 4 bases, with 8 bases spanning the gap. In nucleotides, the CDR3 is TGTGCCTGGAGTGAGGACACGAATCAGCCCCAGCATTTT. This gives the protein CAWSEDTNQPQHF.

This clonotype was seen many times. The chain links TRBV2 to TRBJ2-5; 10 bases line up with TRBD1. CDR1 and CDR2 from the germline V gene are SNHLY and FYNNEI. The trim removed 5 bases at V and 4 bases at J, leaving 10 bases unmatched. The CDR3 has 16 residues. CDR3 residues: CASSWDRGFWRETQYF. CDR3 sequence (DNA): TGTGCCAGCAGTTGGGACAGGGGATTTTGGAGAGAGACCCAGTACTTC. Combining the CDR3 with reference TRBV2 and TRBJ2-5 gives the whole variable domain EPEVTQTPSHQVTQMGQEVILRCVPISNHLYFYWYRQILGQKVEFLVSFYNNEISEKSEIFDDQFSVERPDGSNFTLKIRSTKLEDSAMYFCASSWDRGFWRETQYFGPGTRLLVL.

This clonotype appeared a few times. The V gene is TRBV20-1, the J gene TRBJ2-1, with TRBD2 identical over 16 bases. The ends lost 3 bases at V and 7 bases at J; junction bases unmatched: 6. This CDR3 is built from 16 residues. Germline V gene sequence: CDR1 DFQATT, CDR2 SNEGSKA (reference sequence). The CDR3 is CSARGLAGGPRNEQFF. As DNA, the CDR3 is TGCAGTGCTAGGGGACTAGCGGGAGGGCCGCGAAATGAGCAGTTCTTC.

This clonotype was observed at least ten times. The chain has TRBV7-9 and TRBJ2-3; 9 nucleotides line up with TRBD1. This CDR3 comprises 15 residues. The germline V gene encodes CDR1 SEHNR and CDR2 FQNEAQ (reference sequence). The trim removed 5 bases at V and 0 bases at J, leaving 3 bases unmatched. CDR3 protein: CASSPDRGSTDTQYF. The CDR3 bases are TGTGCCAGCAGCCCAGACAGGGGGAGCACAGATACGCAGTATTTT.

At least ten counts were recorded for this clonotype. This sequence joins TRBV10-1 and TRBJ2-7; D remains unclear. The CDR3 has 13 amino acids. Germline loops: CDR1 WNHNN, CDR2 SYGVQD (reference sequence). The V gene lost 2 bases and the J gene lost 0 bases, with 5 bases spanning the gap. The CDR3 sequence is CASSEATSYEQYF. In DNA form, the CDR3 reads TGCGCCAGCAGTGAGGCCACCTCCTACGAGCAGTACTTC.

This clonotype showed up many times. This sequence joins TRBV3-1 and TRBJ2-5, with 9 nucleotides matching TRBD1. The CDR3 covers 17 residues. CDR1 and CDR2 from the germline V gene are LGHDT and YNNKEL (reference sequence). V was pared by 0 bases and J by 4 bases, with 9 bases of the junction left unmatched. For the CDR3, the DNA is TGTGCCAGCAGCCAAGAGGAGGTGGGACAGGGAGGAGAGACCCAGTACTTC. It specifies CASSQEEVGQGGETQYF.

This clonotype was counted at least ten times. The V gene is TRBV2, the J gene TRBJ2-2; unclear D gene. CDR3 length equals 13 residues. CDR1 is SNHLY and CDR2 is FYNNEI in the germline V gene. Trimming pared 6 bases from V and 1 base from J, leaving 6 bases between. The CDR3 region is CASRVENTGELFF. CDR3 sequence (DNA): TGTGCCAGCAGGGTCGAGAACACCGGGGAGCTGTTTTTT.

This clonotype has a count of ten or more. The V gene is TRBV7-3, the J gene TRBJ2-1; 13 bases fit TRBD2. The CDR3 sequence is 18 residues long. The V and J ends lost 5 bases and 7 bases, in that order; junction bases with no gene match: 14. Germline V gives CDR1 SGHTA, CDR2 FQGTGA. The CDR3, as DNA: TGTGCCAGCAGCCCGAATATTGGACTAGCGGGAGAAACGAATGAGCAGTTCTTC. Its protein product is CASSPNIGLAGETNEQFF.

In its sample, this clonotype was seen a few times. The gene calls are TRBV28 and TRBJ1-5; 7 nucleotides line up with TRBD1. The CDR3 extends over 15 amino acids. V shed 6 bases and J 4 bases; nucleotides not matched to a gene: 9. The germline CDR1 and CDR2 sequences are MDHEN and SYDVKM. The CDR3 loop reads CASSRTGLPNQPQHF. The CDR3 DNA reads TGTGCCAGCAGCCGGACAGGTCTTCCGAATCAGCCCCAGCATTTT.

This clonotype has a single count. The chain joins TRBV9 to TRBJ2-6; D assignment may be TRBD1 or TRBD2 (5 bases each). The CDR3 loop spans 24 amino acids. Trimming left V 4 bases short and J 0 bases short, with 35 bases between. Germline CDR1 SGDLS, CDR2 YYNGEE. DNA of the CDR3: TGTGCCAGCAGCCTTCCCCCCAAGCCCAGAGGGGTGGCAGGGCTCAACTCTGGGGCCAACGTCCTGACTTTC. This sequence encodes CASSLPPKPRGVAGLNSGANVLTF. Supplemented by reference TRBV9 and TRBJ2-6, the full variable domain reads DSGVTQTPKHLITATGQRVTLRCSPRSGDLSVYWYQQSLDQGLQFLIQYYNGEERAKGNILERFSAQQFPDLHSELNLSSLELGDSALYFCASSLPPKPRGVAGLNSGANVLTFGAGSRLTVL.

In its sample, this clonotype was seen many times. This chain uses TRBV12-3 or TRBV12-4 with TRBJ2-6; tentatively, D is TRBD1 (6 bases). This CDR3 region has 15 residues. V dropped 11 bases and J dropped 4 bases, with 18 bases sitting between them. This CDR3 is CAVGHGRGGANVLTF. CDR3 coding DNA: TGTGCCGTGGGACACGGCCGGGGAGGGGCCAACGTCCTGACTTTC.

This clonotype was counted between two and nine times. The chain joins TRBV5-5 to TRBJ1-2; a weak D match, TRBD1 (6 bases). This CDR3 has 15 residues. Germline-derived CDR1 and CDR2 are SGHKS and YYEKEE (reference sequence). V was cut by 2 bases and J by 0 bases, with 11 bases left in between. CDR3 amino acids: CASSLQGETNYGYTF. For the CDR3, the DNA is TGTGCCAGCAGCTTACAGGGAGAAACTAACTATGGCTACACCTTC.

The chain joins TRBV5-1 to TRBJ2-1; D possibly uses TRBD1 or TRBD2 (5 bases each). The germline V gene encodes CDR1 SGHRS and CDR2 YFSETQ. The V and J ends lost 4 bases and 9 bases respectively, with 14 bases between them. This CDR3 is built from 13 residues. The CDR3 is CASSTGPDREQFF. The CDR3 DNA sequence: TGCGCCAGCAGCACGGGACCTGACCGTGAGCAGTTCTTC.

This clonotype was counted only a few times. The rearrangement uses TRBV6-1 and TRBJ2-7, with a tentative D call TRBD1 (5 bases). CDR1 is MNHNS and CDR2 is SASEGT in the germline V gene. The CDR3 has 14 residues. Trimming removed 4 bases at V and 3 bases at J, with 13 bases between. CDR3 DNA sequence: TGTGCCAGCAGTGGTTACACGGACAACTACGAGCAGTACTTC. It codes for CASSGYTDNYEQYF.

This clonotype was seen many times. The J gene is TRBJ2-1, the V gene TRBV24-1; D perhaps matches TRBD1 (6 bases). Per the germline V gene, CDR1 is KGHDR and CDR2 is SFDVKD. V lost 3 bases to trimming and J lost 4 bases, with 12 bases between them. The CDR3 contains 15 residues. The CDR3 nucleotides read TGTGCCACCAGTGATCCAGGGGCTGGGTACAATGAGCAGTTCTTC. Translated: CATSDPGAGYNEQFF.

Details on this clonotype: This sequence may be a read error, since a much larger clone differs from it by one base. The rearrangement uses TRBV30 and TRBJ2-1, with D unclear. The CDR3 contains 15 residues. V lost 4 bases and J lost 4, with 17 bases in between. Germline V CDR1 and CDR2: GTSNPN, SVGIG (reference sequence). The CDR3 nucleotides read TGTGCCTGGAACGCGAGGAGCGAGAGGTACAATGAGCAGTTCTTC. Translation: CAWNARSERYNEQFF.

DNA for the CDR3: TGTGCCAGCAGTTACTCGAAATTATGCGAGCAGTACTTC. This sequence encodes CASSYSKLCEQYF. The J gene is TRBJ2-7, the V gene TRBV6-5; no clear D. The CDR3 consists of 13 residues. V gave up 0 bases and J gave up 6 bases, with 9 bases separating them. Germline assignment: CDR1 MNHEY and CDR2 SVGAGI.

This sequence joins TRBV20-1 and TRBJ2-7; 9 bases fit TRBD1. Germline loops: CDR1 DFQATT, CDR2 SNEGSKA (reference sequence). After removal of 8 bases from V and 1 base from J, the junction contained 9 bases not matched to a gene. The CDR3 has 14 amino acids. The CDR3 coding sequence is TGCAGTCCCCTACCCGGACAGGGGTCCTACGAGCAGTACTTC. Its translation is CSPLPGQGSYEQYF.

This clonotype was observed many times. The V and J genes are TRBV12-3 or TRBV12-4 and TRBJ1-2, with TRBD1 as a possible D gene (5 bases). The V and J ends lost 3 bases and 6 bases respectively, with 14 bases between them. This CDR3 region has 14 residues. The CDR3 loop is CASSFVGGTHGYTF. The CDR3 bases are TGTGCCAGCAGTTTCGTGGGGGGTACCCATGGCTACACCTTC.

This clonotype was counted a few times. The J gene is TRBJ1-1, the V gene TRBV12-3 or TRBV12-4; a possible D gene is TRBD1 (5 bases). This CDR3 has 16 amino acids. With 0 bases removed from V and 7 bases from J, the gap between germline ends came to 18 bases. CDR3 amino acids: CASSLAQLSGGDEAFF. The CDR3 region has the DNA TGTGCCAGCAGTTTAGCGCAGTTGTCGGGGGGGGATGAAGCTTTCTTT.